These T cell receptor beta chains were read from a single sample in a study of T cell repertoires in cytomegalovirus infection. Via MiXCR, TCRdb re-called the reads, giving one row per CDR3 protein. Of about 80,000 distinct CDR3 sequences in the sample, roughly 3.7% were seen once. The specimen was PBMCs. Source of these receptors: a human donor in good health (CMV status not recorded). Some clones in this sample may be carry-over from other donors' samples. CDR3s include the opening cysteine and the closing phenylalanine or tryptophan. The order of the fields is J gene, clone size, V gene, CDR3 protein. Clone size is given as once, few or many counts, or a class when the clone is expanded.

>TRBJ1-5|many|TRBV7-2
CASSPVTGSNQPQHF
>TRBJ2-7|many|TRBV7-2
CASSLPGLSSYEQYF
>TRBJ1-2|many|TRBV7-2
CASSWPGDIGGYTF
>TRBJ1-5|many|TRBV7-2
CASSSRTGGQPQHF
>TRBJ2-7|many|TRBV7-9
CASRAGTYEQYF
>TRBJ2-3|many|TRBV20-1
CSARGTRGGSTDTQYF
>TRBJ1-1|many|TRBV12-3/TRBV12-4
CASSLADGHGAGTEAFF
>TRBJ1-5|many|TRBV18
CASSPFSGASNQPQHF
>TRBJ1-2|many|TRBV7-2
CASSPSLRAHYGYTF
>TRBJ1-4|many|TRBV29-1
CSVGQIMGDEKLFF
>TRBJ1-1|many|TRBV6-6
CASSYPLSGGINTEAFF
>TRBJ1-2|many|TRBV7-8
CASSLSVGQANAGYGYTF
>TRBJ2-7|many|TRBV10-3
CAISDVWGKSYEQYF
>TRBJ2-1|many|TRBV6-2/TRBV6-3
CASKGGPVGEQFF
>TRBJ2-2|many|TRBV6-2/TRBV6-3
CASVTSGGGELFF
>TRBJ2-1|many|TRBV5-4
CASSRVAGTNEQFF
>TRBJ1-2|many|TRBV6-2/TRBV6-3
CASSRQVNYGYTF
>TRBJ1-1|many|TRBV12-3/TRBV12-4
CASSHPDAMGTEAFF
>TRBJ1-6|many|TRBV15
CATSRVQGARQSPLHF
>TRBJ1-2|many|TRBV7-2
CASSISGGRRYGYTF
>TRBJ1-6|many|TRBV12-3/TRBV12-4
CASRAGQYNSPLHF
>TRBJ2-1|many|TRBV6-2/TRBV6-3
CASRFTYGQGGDNEQFF
>TRBJ1-1|many|TRBV2
CASGITTEAFF
>TRBJ1-2|many|TRBV7-9
CASSRVTGYSYTF
>TRBJ2-7|many|TRBV7-2
CASSSGTSGGYSYEQYF
>TRBJ1-5|many|TRBV7-2
CASSTGQEGNQPQHF
>TRBJ1-3|many|TRBV7-2
CASSLSPVRGNTIYF
>TRBJ2-1|many|TRBV7-9
CASSARQGRNEQFF
>TRBJ1-2|many|TRBV7-9
CASSRTDGNYGYTF
>TRBJ1-1|many|TRBV24-1
CATSDPRQGNTEAFF
>TRBJ1-2|many|TRBV20-1
CSARERELRDGYTF
>TRBJ1-2|many|TRBV28
CASSLYDSTIWGYTF
>TRBJ1-2|many|TRBV6-6
CASSDAEDGYTF
>TRBJ1-1|many|TRBV6-2/TRBV6-3
CASSYSTGTWNTEAFF
>TRBJ2-3|many|TRBV11-1
CASSPRLAGRTDTQYF
>TRBJ2-3|many|TRBV7-2
CASSRDPWRGGADTQYF
>TRBJ2-7|many|TRBV7-8
CASSLDLYEQYF
>TRBJ2-7|many|TRBV19
CASGPLPGQGLDEQYF
>TRBJ1-1|many|TRBV4-1
CASSLRRPFHTEAFF
>TRBJ2-1|many|TRBV19
CASSFSGGTYNEQFF
>TRBJ2-7|many|TRBV28
CASSLAGENYEQYF
>TRBJ1-1|many|TRBV5-3
CASSWGGGEPTEAFF
>TRBJ2-7|few|TRBV5-6
CASSLGDGNEQYF
>TRBJ2-7|many|TRBV7-8
CASSSPRGRDEQYF
>TRBJ2-1|many|TRBV27
CASRLGPGPYNEQFF
>TRBJ1-2|few|TRBV27
CASSPEGQGAGTF